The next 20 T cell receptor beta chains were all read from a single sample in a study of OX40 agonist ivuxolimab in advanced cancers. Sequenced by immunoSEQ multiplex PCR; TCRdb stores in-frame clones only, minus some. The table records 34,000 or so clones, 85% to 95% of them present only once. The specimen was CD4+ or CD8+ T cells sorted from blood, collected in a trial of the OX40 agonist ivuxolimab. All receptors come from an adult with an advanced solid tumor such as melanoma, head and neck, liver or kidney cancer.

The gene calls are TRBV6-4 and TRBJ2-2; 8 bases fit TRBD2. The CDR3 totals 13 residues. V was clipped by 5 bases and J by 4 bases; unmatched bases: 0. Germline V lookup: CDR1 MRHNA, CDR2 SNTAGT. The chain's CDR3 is CASSSGSTGELFF. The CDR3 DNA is TGTGCCAGCAGTAGCGGGAGCACCGGGGAGCTGTTTTTT.

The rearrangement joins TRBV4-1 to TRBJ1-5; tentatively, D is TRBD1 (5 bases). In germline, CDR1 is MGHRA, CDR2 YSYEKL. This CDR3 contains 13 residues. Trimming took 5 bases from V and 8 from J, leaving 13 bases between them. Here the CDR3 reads CASSSKGFEPQHF. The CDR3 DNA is TGCGCCAGCAGCTCAAAGGGGTTCGAGCCCCAGCATTTT.

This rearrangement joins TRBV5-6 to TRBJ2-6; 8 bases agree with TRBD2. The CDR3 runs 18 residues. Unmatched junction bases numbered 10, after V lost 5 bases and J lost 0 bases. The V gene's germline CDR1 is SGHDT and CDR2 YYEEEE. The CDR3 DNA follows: TGTGCCAGCAGTTCCGCGAGCGGGAGCATCTCTGGGGCCAACGTCCTGACTTTC. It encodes CASSSASGSISGANVLTF. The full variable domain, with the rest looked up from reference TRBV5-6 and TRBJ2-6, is DAGVTQSPTHLIKTRGQQVTLRCSPKSGHDTVSWYQQALGQGPQFIFQYYEEEERQRGNFPDRFSGHQFPNYSSELNVNALLLGDSALYLCASSSASGSISGANVLTFGAGSRLTVL.

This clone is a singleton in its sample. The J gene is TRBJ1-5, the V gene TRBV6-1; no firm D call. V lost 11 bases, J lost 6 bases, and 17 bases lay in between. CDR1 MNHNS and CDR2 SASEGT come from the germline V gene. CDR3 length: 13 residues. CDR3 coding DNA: TGTGCCTGCCACGAGGCAGTAAGTCAGCCCCAGCATTTT. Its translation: CACHEAVSQPQHF.

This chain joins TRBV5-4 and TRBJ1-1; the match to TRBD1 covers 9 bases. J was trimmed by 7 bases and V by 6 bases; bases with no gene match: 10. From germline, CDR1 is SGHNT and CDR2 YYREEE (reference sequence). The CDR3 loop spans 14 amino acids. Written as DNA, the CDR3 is TGTGCCAGCACCCCGACCGGGACAGGGTTTGAAGCTTTCTTT. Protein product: CASTPTGTGFEAFF.

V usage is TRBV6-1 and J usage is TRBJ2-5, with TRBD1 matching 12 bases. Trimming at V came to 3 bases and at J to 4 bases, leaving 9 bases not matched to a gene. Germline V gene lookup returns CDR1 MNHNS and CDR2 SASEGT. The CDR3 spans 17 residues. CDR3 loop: CASSDPGQGARGETQYF. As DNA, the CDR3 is TGTGCCAGCAGTGACCCGGGACAGGGGGCGAGGGGAGAGACCCAGTACTTC.

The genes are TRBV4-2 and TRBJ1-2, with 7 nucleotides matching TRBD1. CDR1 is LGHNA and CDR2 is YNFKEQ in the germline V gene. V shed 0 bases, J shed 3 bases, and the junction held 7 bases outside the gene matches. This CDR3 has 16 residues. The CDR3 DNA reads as TGTGCCAGCAGCCAAGAGGGGGGGACAGCCCACTATGGCTACACCTTC. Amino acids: CASSQEGGTAHYGYTF.

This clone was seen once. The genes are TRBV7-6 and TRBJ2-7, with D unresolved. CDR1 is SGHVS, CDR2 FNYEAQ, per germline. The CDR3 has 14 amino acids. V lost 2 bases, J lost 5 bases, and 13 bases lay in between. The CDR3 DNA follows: TGTGCCAGCAGCTTACTTCCTCGCAGCGACGAGCAGTACGTC. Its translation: CASSLLPRSDEQYV.

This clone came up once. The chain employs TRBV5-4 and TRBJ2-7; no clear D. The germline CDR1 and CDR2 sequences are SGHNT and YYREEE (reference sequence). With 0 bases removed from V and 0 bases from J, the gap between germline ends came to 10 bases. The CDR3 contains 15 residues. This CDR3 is CASSLVALSSYEQYF. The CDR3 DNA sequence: TGTGCCAGCAGCTTGGTGGCCCTGAGCTCCTACGAGCAGTACTTC. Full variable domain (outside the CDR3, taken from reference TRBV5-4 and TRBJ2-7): ETGVTQSPTHLIKTRGQQVTLRCSSQSGHNTVSWYQQALGQGPQFIFQYYREEENGRGNFPPRFSGLQFPNYSSELNVNALELDDSALYLCASSLVALSSYEQYFGPGTRLTVT.

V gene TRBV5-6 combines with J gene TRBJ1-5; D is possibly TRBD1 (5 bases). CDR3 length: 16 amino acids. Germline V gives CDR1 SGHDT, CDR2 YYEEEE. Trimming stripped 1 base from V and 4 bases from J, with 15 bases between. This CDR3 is CASSLYVRARNQPQHF. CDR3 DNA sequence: TGTGCCAGCAGCTTGTATGTCAGGGCTCGTAATCAGCCCCAGCATTTT.

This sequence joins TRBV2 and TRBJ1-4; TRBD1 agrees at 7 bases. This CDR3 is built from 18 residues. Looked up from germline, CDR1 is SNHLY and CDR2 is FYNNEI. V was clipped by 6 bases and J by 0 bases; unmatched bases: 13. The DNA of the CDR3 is TGTGCCAGCAGGCCCTTACGGGGACAGACTCCAACTAATGAAAAACTGTTTTTT. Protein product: CASRPLRGQTPTNEKLFF.

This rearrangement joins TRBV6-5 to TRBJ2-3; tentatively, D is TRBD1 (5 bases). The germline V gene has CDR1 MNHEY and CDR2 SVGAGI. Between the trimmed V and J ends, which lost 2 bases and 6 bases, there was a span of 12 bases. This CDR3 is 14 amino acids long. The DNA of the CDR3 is TGTGCCAGCAGTTACGGAGCAGGGTCGGATACGCAGTATTTT. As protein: CASSYGAGSDTQYF.

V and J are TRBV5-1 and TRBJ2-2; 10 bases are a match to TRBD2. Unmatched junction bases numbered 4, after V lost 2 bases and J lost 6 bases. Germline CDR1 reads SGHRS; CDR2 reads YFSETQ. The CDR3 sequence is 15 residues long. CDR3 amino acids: CASSFTLAGAGELFF. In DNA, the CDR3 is TGCGCCAGCAGCTTCACCCTAGCGGGGGCCGGGGAGCTGTTTTTT.

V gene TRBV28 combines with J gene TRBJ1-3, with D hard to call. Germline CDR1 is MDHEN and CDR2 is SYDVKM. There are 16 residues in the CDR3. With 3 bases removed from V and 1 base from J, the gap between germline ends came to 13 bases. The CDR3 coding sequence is TGTGCCAGCAGTTTGTTGATTGGAGAGTCTGGAAACACCATATATTTT. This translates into CASSLLIGESGNTIYF.

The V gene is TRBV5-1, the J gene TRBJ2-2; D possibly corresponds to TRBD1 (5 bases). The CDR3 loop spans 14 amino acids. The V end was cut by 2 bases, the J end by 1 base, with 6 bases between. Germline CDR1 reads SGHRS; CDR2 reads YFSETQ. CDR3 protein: CASSFDRNTGELFF. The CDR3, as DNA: TGCGCCAGCAGCTTCGACAGGAACACCGGGGAGCTGTTTTTT.

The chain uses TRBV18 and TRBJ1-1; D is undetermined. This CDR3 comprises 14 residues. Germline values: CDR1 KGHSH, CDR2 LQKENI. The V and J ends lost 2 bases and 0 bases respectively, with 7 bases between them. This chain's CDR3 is CASSPVGMNTEAFF. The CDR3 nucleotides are TGTGCCAGCTCACCAGTGGGAATGAACACTGAAGCTTTCTTT.

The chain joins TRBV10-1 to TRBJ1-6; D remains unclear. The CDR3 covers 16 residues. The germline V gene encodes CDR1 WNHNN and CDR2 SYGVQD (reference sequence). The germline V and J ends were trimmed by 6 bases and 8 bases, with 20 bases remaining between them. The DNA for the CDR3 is TGCGCCAGCAGAGAGGAACAGCTTTTAATTGATTCACCCCTCCACTTT. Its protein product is CASREEQLLIDSPLHF.

The CDR3 loop reads CASSGTQLGSGETQYF. In DNA form, the CDR3 reads TGTGCCAGCAGTGGAACCCAATTGGGGTCCGGGGAGACCCAGTACTTC. J is TRBJ2-5 and V is TRBV25-1; D is unclear. Germline CDR1 reads MGHDK; CDR2 reads SYGVNS. The CDR3 length is 16 residues. Trimming removed 4 bases at V and 5 bases at J, with 20 bases between.

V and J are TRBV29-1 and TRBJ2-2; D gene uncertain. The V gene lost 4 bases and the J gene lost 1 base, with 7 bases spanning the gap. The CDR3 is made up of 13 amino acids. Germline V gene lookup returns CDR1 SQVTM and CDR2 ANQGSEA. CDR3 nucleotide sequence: TGCAGCGTTGGGACGGTGAACACCGGGGAGCTGTTTTTT. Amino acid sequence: CSVGTVNTGELFF.

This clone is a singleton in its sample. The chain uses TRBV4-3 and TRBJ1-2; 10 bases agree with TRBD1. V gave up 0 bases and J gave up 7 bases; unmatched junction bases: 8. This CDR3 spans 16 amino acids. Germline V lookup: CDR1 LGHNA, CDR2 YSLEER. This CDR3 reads CASSQEGQGLWGGYTF. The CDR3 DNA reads TGCGCCAGCAGCCAAGAGGGACAGGGGCTATGGGGTGGCTACACCTTC.